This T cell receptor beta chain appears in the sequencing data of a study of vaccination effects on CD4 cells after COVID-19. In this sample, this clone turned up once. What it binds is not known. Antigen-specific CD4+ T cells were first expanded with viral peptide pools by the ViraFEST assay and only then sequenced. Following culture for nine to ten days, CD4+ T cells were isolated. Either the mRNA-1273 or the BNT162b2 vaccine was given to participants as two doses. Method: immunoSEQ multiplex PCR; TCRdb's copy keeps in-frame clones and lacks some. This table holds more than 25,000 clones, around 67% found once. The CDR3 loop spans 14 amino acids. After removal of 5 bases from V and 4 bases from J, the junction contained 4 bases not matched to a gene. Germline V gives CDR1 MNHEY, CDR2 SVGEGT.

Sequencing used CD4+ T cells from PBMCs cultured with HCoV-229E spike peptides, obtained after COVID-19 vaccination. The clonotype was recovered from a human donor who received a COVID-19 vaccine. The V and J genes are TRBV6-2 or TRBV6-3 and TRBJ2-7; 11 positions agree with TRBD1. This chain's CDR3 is CASSRTGGGYEQYF. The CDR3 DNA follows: TGTGCCAGCAGTCGGACAGGGGGCGGATACGAGCAGTACTTC.